This entry describes one T cell receptor beta chain. Its specificity is unknown. This entry belongs to a study of blood T cells in healthy people across ages. Study-level results: It was the long-lived donors that had more naive CD4+ cells and higher diversity than aged donors. Naive T cell percentage strongly correlated with TCR beta diversity.

Then a second PCR, running about 6 to 11 cycles, was carried out with a sample-barcoded 5' primer and a J-beta primer mix. A template-switch adaptor with 12 random nucleotides tagged each cDNA molecule. Each of the samples gave a minimum of 3 million paired-end reads that contained CDR3. In TCRdb, the 5' RACE reads were re-called with MiXCR into one record per CDR3 protein. The data show roughly 410,000 distinct CDR3 sequences, approximately 51% seen once. Trimming cost V 4 bases and J 5 bases, with 17 bases left between them. The CDR3 runs 15 residues. The germline CDR1 and CDR2 sequences are SNHLY and FYNNEI.

Sequenced input: blood. The chain combines TRBV2 with TRBJ2-5, with D tentatively TRBD1 or TRBD2 (6 bases each). The origin of this receptor is a man in his fifties or sixties in good health. CDR3 sequence (DNA): TGTGCCAGCAGTGTTGGGGGGCTGACTACGGAGACCCAGTACTTC. This sequence encodes CASSVGGLTTETQYF.